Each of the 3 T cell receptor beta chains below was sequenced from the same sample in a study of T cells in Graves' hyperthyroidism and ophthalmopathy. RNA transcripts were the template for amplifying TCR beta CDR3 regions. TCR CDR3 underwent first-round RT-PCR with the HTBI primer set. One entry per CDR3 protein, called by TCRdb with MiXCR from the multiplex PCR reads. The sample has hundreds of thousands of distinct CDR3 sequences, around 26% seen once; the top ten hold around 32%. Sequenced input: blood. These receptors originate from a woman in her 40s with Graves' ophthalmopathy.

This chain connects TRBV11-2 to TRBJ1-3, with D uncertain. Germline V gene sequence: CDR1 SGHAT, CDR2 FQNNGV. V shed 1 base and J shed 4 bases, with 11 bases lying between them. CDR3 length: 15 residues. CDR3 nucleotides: TGTGCCAGCAGCTTAGCCGGCACTAACGGAAACACCATATATTTT. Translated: CASSLAGTNGNTIYF.

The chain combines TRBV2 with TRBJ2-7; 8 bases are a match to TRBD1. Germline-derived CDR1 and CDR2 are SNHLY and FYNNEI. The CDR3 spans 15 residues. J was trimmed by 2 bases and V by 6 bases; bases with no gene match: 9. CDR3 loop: CASSGGGTGTYEQYF. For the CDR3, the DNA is TGTGCCAGCAGCGGAGGTGGGACAGGCACCTACGAGCAGTACTTC.

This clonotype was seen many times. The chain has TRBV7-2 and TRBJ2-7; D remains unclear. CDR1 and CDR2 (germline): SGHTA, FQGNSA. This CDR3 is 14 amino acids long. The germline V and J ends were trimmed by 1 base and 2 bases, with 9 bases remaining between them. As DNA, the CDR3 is TGTGCCAGCAGCTTAGACTCCGCAGCCTACGAGCAGTACTTC. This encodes CASSLDSAAYEQYF.